This T cell receptor beta chain comes out of a study of CD8+CD57+ T cells in acquired aplastic anemia listed by TCRdb under 2018. For context, the study as a whole: A mean of approximately 3 ug of DNA, ranging from roughly 0.19 to 27.4 ug, was extracted from sorted CD4+ and CD8+ cells. A CD8+CD57+ expansion meant a frequency higher than the mean frequency seen in healthy subjects.

Flow cytometry had shown CD8+CD57+ cell expansion in the patients selected for sequencing. Every patient had a diagnosis of severe acquired aplastic anemia based on International Study of Aplastic Anemia and Agranulocytosis and Camitta criteria. At the time blood was sampled, none of the patients had received any therapy. In the study, sorted CD4+ and CD8+ blood T cells from patients with severe aplastic anemia and from healthy subjects underwent deep sequencing of TCR repertoires. Patients were enrolled under clinicaltrials.gov protocols 00001620, 01623167, 00001397, 00071045, 00081523 and 00961064 in the USA. Ficoll-Paque density gradient centrifugation was used to isolate peripheral blood mononuclear cells. Before DNA extraction, CD4+ and CD8+ T cells were sorted with FACS or magnetic beads. As concerns this clonotype: It has no known antigen specificity. The sample holds no much larger clone one base away, and base qualities are not on file.

The CDR3 measures 14 amino acids from cysteine to phenylalanine. The read is trimmed to its CDR3 DNA, 42 bases read in frame from base 1. Relative to germline, V is missing 1 base and J is missing 3 bases, with 2 bases of the junction outside any gene match. The germline V gene encodes CDR1 SGHTA and CDR2 FQGNSA. The investigation overall reported the following: About 30 CD8+ CDR3 sequences were found to be shared between patients and controls, but these sequences appeared to be highly expressed in patients and within the immunodominant clones of the patients. No significant difference in CD8+ Simpson's diversity was found between patients and healthy controls (P=0.060).

Genomic DNA was used as template for profiling of TCR beta VDJ combinations and CDR3 sequences. An Illumina HiSeq 2000 was used for TCR repertoire sequencing. As for the original processing: TRBV/TRBJ rearrangement plots, CDR3 size and DJ length profiles, and Simpson's diversity index were used to evaluate the repertoires. Whichever DNA sequence was most abundant in the deep sequencing data was defined as the immunodominant clone. CDR3 amino acid sequences were screened for sharing across subjects and compared with published repertoires and the VDJdb database. The public reads were reprocessed in TCRdb via fastp at Q25 and MiXCR, keeping in-frame beta chains. Under each unique CDR3 protein, matching rows form one entry showing the most common genes and DNA. TCRdb's processing, not the authors' own work, is the source of the V and J calls. The sample yields approximately 190,000 distinct CDR3 sequences; more than 45% were counted once. Together, the top ten hold about 9.7% of the sample.

The V and J genes are TRBV7-2 and TRBJ2-7; 8 middle bases align to TRBD2. The receptor's source is a human donor with aplastic anemia. The specimen was sorted CD4+, CD8+, or CD8+CD57+ T cells (not recorded which) from PBMCs. The nucleotide sequence reads TGTGCCAGCAGCTTAGGGACTAGCAACTACGAGCAGTACTTC. It codes for CASSLGTSNYEQYF.